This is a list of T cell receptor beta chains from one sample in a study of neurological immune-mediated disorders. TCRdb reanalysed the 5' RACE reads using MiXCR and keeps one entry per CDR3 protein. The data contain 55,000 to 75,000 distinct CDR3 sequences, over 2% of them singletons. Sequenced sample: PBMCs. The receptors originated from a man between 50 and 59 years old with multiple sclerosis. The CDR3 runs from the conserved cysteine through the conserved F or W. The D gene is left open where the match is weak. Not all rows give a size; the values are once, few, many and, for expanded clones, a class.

CASSTRLRGQYF,TGTGCCAGCAGCACTCGACTACGCGGGCAGTACTTC,many,TRBJ2-7,-,TRBV12-3/TRBV12-4
CASSQASGLAGGRGQFF,TGCGCCAGCAGCCAAGCTTCGGGACTAGCGGGGGGGAGAGGGCAGTTCTTC,many,TRBJ2-1,TRBD2,TRBV4-3
CASRPRRETYNEQFF,TGTGCCAGCAGGCCGCGGAGGGAGACTTACAATGAGCAGTTCTTC,many,TRBJ2-1,-,TRBV12-3/TRBV12-4
CSAAGGWVGNEQFF,TGCAGTGCCGCAGGGGGTTGGGTTGGGAATGAGCAGTTCTTC,many,TRBJ2-1,TRBD1,TRBV20-1
CASSLVGAGTEAFF,TGCGCCAGCAGCTTGGTAGGGGCCGGCACTGAAGCTTTCTTT,many,TRBJ1-1,-,TRBV5-1
CASSPLGQGVSYEQYF,TGTGCCAGCAGCCCACTCGGACAGGGGGTTTCCTACGAGCAGTACTTC,many,TRBJ2-7,TRBD1,TRBV7-6
CASSLDNGGTAFF,TGTGCCAGCAGTTTAGACAATGGGGGTACAGCTTTCTTT,many,TRBJ1-1,-,TRBV12-3/TRBV12-4
CASSVDGYVYEQYF,TGTGCCAGCAGCGTTGACGGATACGTCTACGAGCAGTACTTC,many,TRBJ2-7,-,TRBV7-8
CATHRQAGYGYTF,TGTGCCACACACCGACAGGCCGGCTATGGCTACACCTTC,many,TRBJ1-2,-,TRBV12-3/TRBV12-4
CATRYATYNEQFF,TGTGCTACCAGGTACGCTACCTACAATGAGCAGTTCTTC,many,TRBJ2-1,-,TRBV6-5
CASSPAGTASYNEQFF,TGTGCCAGCAGCCCAGCCGGGACAGCATCCTACAATGAGCAGTTCTTC,many,TRBJ2-1,TRBD1,TRBV7-3
CASSEDNSYEQYF,TGTGCCAGCAGTGAAGACAACTCCTACGAGCAGTACTTC,many,TRBJ2-7,-,TRBV25-1
CASSYSGDLVETLFF,TGTGCCAGCAGTTACTCAGGGGATTTGGTCGAAACTCTGTTTTTT,many,TRBJ1-4,-,TRBV6-5
CASSSSYSERGGNYGNQPQHF,TGTGCCAGCAGTTCGTCCTACTCCGAGAGAGGGGGGAACTACGGCAATCAGCCCCAGCATTTT,many,TRBJ1-5,-,TRBV6-2/TRBV6-3
CASSESGRGEAFF,TGTGCCAGCAGTGAATCAGGCAGGGGTGAAGCTTTCTTT,many,TRBJ1-1,-,TRBV2
CASTERGYNSPLHF,TGTGCCAGTACCGAAAGAGGCTATAATTCACCCCTCCACTTT,many,TRBJ1-6,-,TRBV19
CASSWGGEAFF,TGTGCCAGCAGTTGGGGGGGCGAAGCTTTCTTT,many,TRBJ1-1,-,TRBV12-3/TRBV12-4
CASSLRNEQFF,TGTGCCAGCAGCTTACGCAATGAGCAGTTCTTC,many,TRBJ2-1,-,TRBV7-2
CASSLGVMTEAFF,TGTGCCAGCAGCTTAGGCGTTATGACTGAAGCTTTCTTT,many,TRBJ1-1,-,TRBV7-6
CASSLVGTSGGAVEQYF,TGTGCCAGCAGCTTAGTAGGGACTAGCGGGGGGGCCGTCGAGCAGTACTTC,many,TRBJ2-7,TRBD2,TRBV7-2
CASSGGQGYYGYTF,TGTGCCAGCAGCGGCGGACAGGGATACTATGGCTACACCTTC,many,TRBJ1-2,TRBD1,TRBV7-2
CASSAGRDANTEAFF,TGCGCCAGCAGCGCCGGACGAGACGCTAACACTGAAGCTTTCTTT,many,TRBJ1-1,-,TRBV5-1
CATETGTGLQFF,TGTGCCACAGAGACCGGGACAGGGCTGCAGTTCTTC,many,TRBJ2-1,TRBD1,TRBV7-2
CASSLDWSRVSGELFF,TGCGCCAGCAGCTTGGATTGGTCTAGAGTGTCCGGGGAGCTGTTTTTT,many,TRBJ2-2,-,TRBV5-1
CASSLGGTRGTEAFF,TGCGCCAGCAGCTTGGGGGGGACTCGGGGCACTGAAGCTTTCTTT,many,TRBJ1-1,-,TRBV5-1
CAWSVRSAHSNQPQHF,TGTGCCTGGAGTGTTAGGTCAGCACATAGCAATCAGCCCCAGCATTTT,many,TRBJ1-5,-,TRBV30
CASSLSSWGQETQYF,TGTGCCAGCAGTTTATCTAGTTGGGGGCAAGAGACCCAGTACTTC,-,TRBJ2-5,-,TRBV6-6
CASSPATGTGRYEQYF,TGTGCCAGCAGTCCGGCTACAGGGACCGGTCGTTACGAGCAGTACTTC,many,TRBJ2-7,-,TRBV6-2/TRBV6-3
CASSRGLNIQYF,TGTGCCAGTAGTCGAGGGCTAAACATTCAGTACTTC,many,TRBJ2-4,-,TRBV19
CASSLGDISGNTIYF,TGCGCCAGCAGCTTGGGGGACATCTCTGGAAACACCATATATTTT,many,TRBJ1-3,-,TRBV5-1
CASSFRDFSTDTQYF,TGTGCCAGCAGTTTCCGGGACTTTAGCACAGATACGCAGTATTTT,many,TRBJ2-3,-,TRBV6-5
CASSSTSYEQFF,TGCGCCAGCAGCTCGACTAGCTATGAGCAGTTCTTC,many,TRBJ2-1,TRBD2,TRBV5-1
CASSYPGGSYEQYF,TGTGCCAGCAGTTACCCCGGTGGGTCCTACGAGCAGTACTTC,many,TRBJ2-7,-,TRBV6-5
CASSPQTYEQYF,TGTGCCAGCAGCCCTCAAACCTACGAGCAGTACTTC,many,TRBJ2-7,-,TRBV7-9
CASSYSHSPLHF,TGTGCCAGCAGTTACTCGCATTCACCCCTCCACTTT,many,TRBJ1-6,-,TRBV6-2/TRBV6-3
CASGGGANVLTF,TGTGCCAGCGGGGGGGGGGCCAACGTCCTGACTTTC,many,TRBJ2-6,-,TRBV7-6
CAIDPGPPSSGANVLTF,TGTGCCATCGACCCGGGACCGCCTAGCTCTGGGGCCAACGTCCTGACTTTC,many,TRBJ2-6,-,TRBV10-3
CASSLGQGNNYGYTF,TGTGCCAGCAGCTTAGGCCAGGGTAATAACTATGGCTACACCTTC,many,TRBJ1-2,-,TRBV7-2
CASKGTSTYNEQFF,TGTGCCAGCAAGGGGACGTCTACCTACAATGAGCAGTTCTTC,many,TRBJ2-1,-,TRBV6-6
CASSQEALPNYGYTF,TGTGCCAGCAGCCAAGAGGCCCTGCCAAACTATGGCTACACCTTC,many,TRBJ1-2,-,TRBV3-1
CASRSSLATQETQYF,TGCGCCAGCAGGTCGAGCTTAGCGACTCAAGAGACCCAGTACTTC,many,TRBJ2-5,-,TRBV5-1
CAISGGGSTRLQFF,TGTGCCATCAGCGGGGGGGGGTCTACAAGGTTGCAGTTCTTC,many,TRBJ2-1,TRBD2,TRBV27
CSAAGLAGRSTDTQYF,TGCAGTGCCGCGGGACTAGCGGGGCGAAGCACAGATACGCAGTATTTT,many,TRBJ2-3,TRBD2,TRBV20-1
CASSPRQVLAKNIQYF,TGTGCCAGCAGCCCTCGACAGGTCCTAGCCAAAAACATTCAGTACTTC,many,TRBJ2-4,-,TRBV3-1
CSARRGLAGGSEQFF,TGCAGTGCTAGGAGGGGACTAGCGGGGGGGAGTGAGCAGTTCTTC,many,TRBJ2-1,TRBD2,TRBV20-1
CASSYDSQGNQPQHF,TGTGCCAGCAGTTACGACTCGCAGGGGAATCAGCCCCAGCATTTT,many,TRBJ1-5,-,TRBV6-6
CASMGGSSYNEQFF,TGTGCCAGCATGGGGGGGAGCTCCTACAATGAGCAGTTCTTC,few,TRBJ2-1,TRBD2,TRBV12-3/TRBV12-4